Below, one T cell receptor beta chain is given with its context. Original analysis: Estimated nucleated cell counts came from reference gene primer amplification. Sequencing used immunoSEQ multiplex PCR; TCRdb keeps in-frame clones, though not all of them. Clonal size and the V and J genes are those of that table, whereas D and trimming came from the DNA. The sample records tens of thousands of clones, roughly three quarters being singletons. The CDR3 runs 14 residues. In germline, CDR1 is MDHEN, CDR2 SYDVKM. V dropped 6 bases and J dropped 3 bases, with 14 bases sitting between them. The data are from a study of blood T cell repertoires in COVID-19. Study-wide context: Samples representing acute and convalescent COVID-19 were sourced from the United States, Italy and Spain. T cells, B-cell-depleted T cells, or PBMCs supplied cDNA or gDNA.

This sequence joins TRBV28 and TRBJ2-5; weak D call: TRBD2 (7 bases). This clonotype was obtained from a woman aged 50 to 65 with acute or convalescent COVID-19. The specimen was peripheral blood. The CDR3 reads CASSRGGGEETQYF. Here the CDR3 DNA reads TGTGCCAGCAGCCGAGGGGGAGGGGAAGAGACCCAGTACTTC.